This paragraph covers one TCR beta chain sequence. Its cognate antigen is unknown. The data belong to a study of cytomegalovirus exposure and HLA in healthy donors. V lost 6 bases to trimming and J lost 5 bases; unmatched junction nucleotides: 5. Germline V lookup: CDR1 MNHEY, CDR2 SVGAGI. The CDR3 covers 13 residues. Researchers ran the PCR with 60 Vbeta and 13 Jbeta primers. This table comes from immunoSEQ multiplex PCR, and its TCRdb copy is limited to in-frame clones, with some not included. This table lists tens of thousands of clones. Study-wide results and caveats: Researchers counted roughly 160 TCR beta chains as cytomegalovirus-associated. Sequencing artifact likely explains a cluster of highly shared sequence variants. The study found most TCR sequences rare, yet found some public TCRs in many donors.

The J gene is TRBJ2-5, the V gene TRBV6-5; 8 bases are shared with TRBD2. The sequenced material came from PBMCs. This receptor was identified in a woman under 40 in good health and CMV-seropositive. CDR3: CASRPGLGETQYF. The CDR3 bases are TGTGCCAGCAGACCGGGACTAGGGGAGACCCAGTACTTC.